This T cell receptor (beta chain) was captured by sequencing in a study of blood T cell repertoires in COVID-19. Study background: Sites in the United States, Italy and Spain provided acute and convalescent COVID-19 samples.

This CDR3 contains 13 residues. With 7 bases removed from V and 3 bases from J, the gap between germline ends came to 12 bases. Germline loops: CDR1 LNHDA, CDR2 SQIVND (reference sequence). Original analysis: For nucleated cells, counts were estimated from reference gene primer amplification. Measured with immunoSEQ multiplex PCR; TCRdb has only the in-frame clones, and not every one. V, J and clone size were drawn from that table, and D and trimming were deduced from the DNA. The table lists 500,000 to 600,000 clones, around nine tenths of them singletons. Seattle enrolled patients during active infection and tracked them longitudinally.

This receptor was obtained from a woman in her fifties or sixties with COVID-19, enrolled during active disease. The chain uses TRBV19 and TRBJ1-2; D not resolved. The source material was peripheral blood. This CDR3 reads CASNGKRDYGYTF. The DNA for the CDR3 is TGTGCCAGTAATGGAAAACGGGACTATGGCTACACCTTC.